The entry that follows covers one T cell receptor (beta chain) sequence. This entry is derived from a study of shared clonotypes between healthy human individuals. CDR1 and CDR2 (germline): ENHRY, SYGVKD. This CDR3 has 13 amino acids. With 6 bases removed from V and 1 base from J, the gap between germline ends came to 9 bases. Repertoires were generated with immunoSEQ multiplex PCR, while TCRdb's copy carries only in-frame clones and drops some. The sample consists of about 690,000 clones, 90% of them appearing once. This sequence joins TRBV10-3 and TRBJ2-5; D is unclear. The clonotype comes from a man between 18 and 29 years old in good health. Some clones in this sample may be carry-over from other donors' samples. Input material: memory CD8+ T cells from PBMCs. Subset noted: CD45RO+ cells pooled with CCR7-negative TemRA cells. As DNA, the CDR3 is TGTGCCATCAGGGCTATAGCCCAAGAGACCCAGTACTTC. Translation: CAIRAIAQETQYF.